This TCR beta chain was profiled in a study of cytomegalovirus exposure and HLA in healthy donors. Profiling relied on immunoSEQ multiplex PCR, and the TCRdb table lists in-frame clones only, not all of them. The sample lists more than 60,000 clones, around 96% occurring once. Trimming took off 5 bases at V and 1 base at J, with 21 bases between the two ends. Germline assignment: CDR1 SNHLY and CDR2 FYNNEI. The CDR3 spans 18 residues. The chain is built from TRBV2 and TRBJ2-1; possible D gene TRBD2, 7 bases. Source material: PBMCs. The origin of this receptor is a woman between 18 and 29 years old in good health and CMV-seropositive. The CDR3 protein is CASSLNRIRGGSYNEQFF. For the CDR3, the DNA is TGTGCCAGCAGTTTAAATCGTATCAGGGGAGGGTCCTACAATGAGCAGTTCTTC.